One and the same sample provided the 32 T cell receptor beta chains below, sequenced in a study of blood T cell repertoires in COVID-19. Only in-frame clones appear in the TCRdb table, and some are missing; sequencing was by immunoSEQ multiplex PCR. The table shows about 150,000 clones, with about 86% occurring only once. Source material: peripheral blood. Every receptor here comes from a woman in her fifties or sixties with acute or convalescent COVID-19.

The rearrangement links TRBV30 to TRBJ1-6; perhaps TRBD1 as D (6 bases). The V gene lost 0 bases and the J gene lost 6 bases, with 12 bases spanning the gap. CDR3 size: 15 residues. Germline V gene sequence: CDR1 GTSNPN, CDR2 SVGIG (reference sequence). CDR3 sequence: CAWSVLGGRNSPLHF. The CDR3 bases are TGTGCCTGGAGTGTACTAGGGGGTCGTAATTCACCCCTCCACTTT.

This sequence joins TRBV9 and TRBJ1-2; D may be TRBD1 (6 bases). The V end lost 3 bases, the J end lost 3 bases, and 21 bases lay between the germline ends. Germline V gene lookup returns CDR1 SGDLS and CDR2 YYNGEE. The CDR3 extends over 17 amino acids. The CDR3: CASSGEGGPSGDYGYTF. CDR3 in DNA: TGTGCCAGCAGCGGTGAGGGGGGGCCCTCCGGGGACTATGGCTACACCTTC.

The chain employs TRBV28 and TRBJ1-1; 7 nucleotides match TRBD1. The J segment lost 5 bases and the V segment lost 7 bases, leaving 16 bases of the junction unmatched. The V gene's germline CDR1 is MDHEN and CDR2 SYDVKM. CDR3 length: 16 residues. The CDR3 loop is CASTPTTGSWVTEAFF. Here the CDR3 DNA reads TGTGCCAGCACCCCCACGACAGGGTCATGGGTGACTGAAGCTTTCTTT.

This clone came up once. The chain recombines TRBV14 with TRBJ1-1; TRBD1 agrees at 10 bases. With V trimmed by 4 bases and J by 10 bases, 9 bases remained unmatched. CDR3 length: 14 amino acids. CDR1 is SGHDN, CDR2 FVKESK, per germline. For the CDR3, the DNA is TGTGCCAGCAGCCCCTTGACAGGGGGCATTACAGCTTTCTTT. Its translation is CASSPLTGGITAFF. The whole variable domain, filled in from reference TRBV14 and TRBJ1-1, reads EAGVTQFPSHSVIEKGQTVTLRCDPISGHDNLYWYRRVMGKEIKFLLHFVKESKQDESGMPNNRFLAERTGGTYSTLKVQPAELEDSGVYFCASSPLTGGITAFFGQGTRLTVV.

Worth noting for this clone: Other DNA sequences within the sample encode an identical CDR3. This chain links TRBV5-1 with TRBJ2-5; 8 bases align to TRBD1. Trimming removed 2 bases from V and 3 bases from J; junction bases left unmatched: 6. This CDR3 is built from 15 residues. CDR1 SGHRS and CDR2 YFSETQ come from the germline V gene. CDR3 DNA sequence: TGCGCCAGCAGCTTAGAAACAGGGGGAAAAGAGACCCAGTACTTC. This translates into CASSLETGGKETQYF.

This chain joins TRBV11-3 and TRBJ2-7; maybe TRBD2 (5 bases). From germline, CDR1 is SGHNT and CDR2 YENEEA. The V and J ends lost 1 base and 1 base respectively, with 5 bases between them. The CDR3 is 13 residues long. The CDR3, as DNA: TGTGCCAGCAGCTTAGGGGAGTCCTACGAGCAGTACTTC. This sequence encodes CASSLGESYEQYF. Full variable domain (outside the CDR3, taken from reference TRBV11-3 and TRBJ2-7): EAGVVQSPRYKIIEKKQPVAFWCNPISGHNTLYWYLQNLGQGPELLIRYENEEAVDDSQLPKDRFSAERLKGVDSTLKIQPAELGDSAVYLCASSLGESYEQYFGPGTRLTVT.

This clone was observed a single time. The chain couples TRBV29-1 to TRBJ1-6; 7 bases agree with TRBD1. Germline V gene data show CDR1 as SQVTM and CDR2 as ANQGSEA. This CDR3 is built from 13 residues. The ends lost 6 bases at V and 10 bases at J; junction bases unmatched: 9. The CDR3 region is CSVSPGGGSPLHF. In DNA form, the CDR3 reads TGCAGCGTCAGTCCAGGGGGTGGATCACCCCTCCACTTT.

This chain links TRBV23-1 with TRBJ1-5; 9 bases match TRBD1. TRBV23-1 falls under the ORF class, with uncertain function. The CDR3 covers 19 residues. V was clipped by 1 base and J by 3 bases; unmatched bases: 13. CDR3 in amino acids: CASSQYPTGGRRINQPQHF. The DNA of the CDR3 is TGCGCCAGCAGTCAATACCCCACAGGGGGCCGTAGGATCAATCAGCCCCAGCATTTT.

The V call is TRBV14, the J call TRBJ2-4, with a possible D match to TRBD2 (5 bases). Germline V gene lookup returns CDR1 SGHDN and CDR2 FVKESK. The CDR3 consists of 16 residues. Trimming took 7 bases from V and 3 from J, leaving 19 bases between them. CDR3 bases: TGTGCCAGCACCCACCGGGGTCGGGGAGTCAAAAACATTCAGTACTTC. This encodes CASTHRGRGVKNIQYF.

This clone appeared a few times. The rearrangement joins TRBV30 to TRBJ1-1, with unresolved D. CDR3 length: 11 amino acids. Trimming stripped 1 base from V and 11 bases from J, with 11 bases between. Germline V lookup: CDR1 GTSNPN, CDR2 SVGIG (reference sequence). Here the CDR3 reads CAWSASGNAFF. Written as DNA, the CDR3 is TGTGCCTGGAGTGCCTCGGGGAACGCTTTCTTT.

The chain is built from TRBV9 and TRBJ1-4; D gene uncertain. The CDR3 consists of 15 residues. In germline, CDR1 is SGDLS, CDR2 YYNGEE. V lost 4 bases, J lost 3 bases, and 13 bases lay in between. The CDR3 DNA sequence: TGTGCCAGCAGCCCCGGGTGGCAGCCTAATGAAAAACTGTTTTTT. Amino acids: CASSPGWQPNEKLFF.

The chain employs TRBV6-2 or TRBV6-3 and TRBJ2-1; TRBD1 aligns across 8 bases. The CDR3 is 17 residues long. Germline V CDR1 and CDR2: MNHEY, SVGEGT. The V segment lost 1 base and the J segment 1 base; nucleotides outside the gene matches: 6. CDR3 bases: TGTGCCAGCAGTTACTTCCGGACAGGGTATTCCTACAATGAGCAGTTCTTC. Protein product: CASSYFRTGYSYNEQFF.

CDR3 protein: CASSLARGGRETQYF. In nucleotides, the CDR3 is TGCGCCAGCAGCTTGGCTCGGGGGGGGCGAGAGACCCAGTACTTC. This chain links TRBV5-1 with TRBJ2-5; 8 bases are shared with TRBD2. The CDR3 is made up of 15 amino acids. The ends lost 0 bases at V and 4 bases at J; junction bases unmatched: 5. Germline values: CDR1 SGHRS, CDR2 YFSETQ.

V is TRBV28 and J is TRBJ1-3; a possible D gene is TRBD1 (6 bases). Looked up from germline, CDR1 is MDHEN and CDR2 is SYDVKM. The V end was cut by 3 bases, the J end by 1 base, with 19 bases between. The CDR3 is 18 residues long. The chain's CDR3 is CASSLAGAGYLSGNTIYF. The DNA for the CDR3 is TGTGCCAGCAGTTTGGCAGGGGCAGGGTACTTATCTGGAAACACCATATATTTT.

V is TRBV9 and J is TRBJ2-5; D perhaps matches TRBD2 (5 bases). The V gene lost 3 bases and the J gene lost 5 bases, with 8 bases spanning the gap. Germline V gives CDR1 SGDLS, CDR2 YYNGEE. The CDR3 is 12 residues long. CDR3 region: CASSERGETQYF. The CDR3 DNA reads TGTGCCAGCAGCGAGCGCGGGGAGACCCAGTACTTC. Full variable domain (remainder filled in from reference TRBV9 and TRBJ2-5): DSGVTQTPKHLITATGQRVTLRCSPRSGDLSVYWYQQSLDQGLQFLIQYYNGEERAKGNILERFSAQQFPDLHSELNLSSLELGDSALYFCASSERGETQYFGPGTRLLVL.

The V gene is TRBV5-5, the J gene TRBJ1-3, with 9 bases matching TRBD1. Trimming at V came to 3 bases and at J to 1 base, leaving 5 bases not matched to a gene. Germline loops: CDR1 SGHKS, CDR2 YYEKEE (reference sequence). The CDR3 consists of 16 residues. The CDR3 DNA sequence: TGTGCCAGCAGCTCCACAGGGGGCCGATCTGGAAACACCATATATTTT. Encoded protein: CASSSTGGRSGNTIYF.

The rearrangement uses TRBV24-1 and TRBJ2-2, with 10 nucleotides matching TRBD2. Germline V gene data show CDR1 as KGHDR and CDR2 as SFDVKD. J gave up 2 bases and V 3 bases, and 5 bases lay outside the gene matches. The CDR3 totals 17 residues. This CDR3 reads CATSDPRTSGNTGELFF. CDR3 nucleotide sequence: TGTGCCACCAGTGATCCCCGGACTAGCGGAAACACCGGGGAGCTGTTTTTT.

CDR3 sequence (DNA): TGCGCCAGCAGCCAAGACCGGACAGTGAACACTGAAGCTTTCTTT. This sequence encodes CASSQDRTVNTEAFF. J is TRBJ1-1 and V is TRBV4-1, with D perhaps TRBD1 (6 bases). Trimming pared 0 bases from V and 0 bases from J, leaving 8 bases between. Germline loops: CDR1 MGHRA, CDR2 YSYEKL. This CDR3 has 15 amino acids.

This clone has just one count. The genes are TRBV6-5 and TRBJ1-6, with TRBD1 identical over 7 bases. Germline loops: CDR1 MNHEY, CDR2 SVGAGI. The CDR3 has 15 amino acids. The J segment lost 10 bases and the V segment lost 2 bases, leaving 8 bases of the junction unmatched. The CDR3 bases are TGTGCCAGCAGTTACGGGAACAGGGGATTATCACCCCTCCACTTT. Translated, it gives CASSYGNRGLSPLHF.

The chain combines TRBV13 with TRBJ1-3; D not certain. Germline CDR1 is PRHDT and CDR2 is FYEKMQ (reference sequence). The CDR3 loop spans 13 amino acids. V was pared by 6 bases and J by 0 bases, with 6 bases between. The DNA for the CDR3 is TGTGCCAGCAGAATAGCCTCTGGAAACACCATATATTTT. Translated, it gives CASRIASGNTIYF.

The chain links TRBV5-1 to TRBJ1-2; D is possibly TRBD1 (6 bases). The CDR3 spans 16 residues. Germline CDR1 is SGHRS and CDR2 is YFSETQ. V was pared by 0 bases and J by 8 bases, with 20 bases between. CDR3 sequence: CASSLDPQGPPQGYTF. In DNA, the CDR3 is TGCGCCAGCAGCTTGGACCCACAGGGCCCACCGCAGGGCTACACCTTC.

The table lists this clone with a count of one. CDR3 coding DNA: TGTGCCAGCAGCCGTCCGGGACATCAGAACACTGAAGCTTTCTTT. This encodes CASSRPGHQNTEAFF. V and J are TRBV5-4 and TRBJ1-1, with a tentative D call TRBD1 (6 bases). Trimming left V 4 bases short and J 1 base short, with 14 bases between. Germline V gene sequence: CDR1 SGHNT, CDR2 YYREEE (reference sequence). The CDR3 spans 15 residues.

V and J are TRBV6-6 and TRBJ1-1; no firm D call. Germline CDR1 MNHNY, CDR2 SVGAGI (reference sequence). The CDR3 runs to 13 residues. V was cut by 1 base and J by 3 bases, with 6 bases left in between. The CDR3 DNA follows: TGTGCCAGCAGTTACTTCCGGGACACTGAAGCTTTCTTT. This codes for CASSYFRDTEAFF.

V usage is TRBV6-2 or TRBV6-3 and J usage is TRBJ2-7, with 10 bases that match TRBD2. Germline trimming cut 0 bases from V and 0 bases from J; bases unmatched to any gene: 11. This CDR3 region has 19 residues. Germline assignment: CDR1 MNHEY and CDR2 SVGEGT. CDR3 in amino acids: CASSYSSASGGLSSYEQYF. The CDR3 DNA follows: TGTGCCAGCAGTTACTCATCGGCTAGCGGGGGATTAAGCTCCTACGAGCAGTACTTC.

CDR3 amino acids: CASSLRDISTDTQYF. The DNA of the CDR3 is TGTGCCAGCAGCTTGAGGGACATTAGCACAGATACGCAGTATTTT. The genes are TRBV5-8 and TRBJ2-3; D is possibly TRBD1 (6 bases). This CDR3 comprises 15 residues. Germline CDR1 SGHTS, CDR2 YDEGEE. V lost 1 base to trimming and J lost 0 bases, with 9 bases between them. The entire variable domain, with the rest obtained from reference TRBV5-8 and TRBJ2-3, is as follows: EAGVTQSPTHLIKTRGQQATLRCSPISGHTSVYWYQQALGLGLQFLLWYDEGEERNRGNFPPRFSGRQFPNYSSELNVNALELEDSALYLCASSLRDISTDTQYFGPGTRLTVL.

The chain couples TRBV11-2 to TRBJ2-3; TRBD1 matches at 10 bases. Germline V gene data show CDR1 as SGHAT and CDR2 as FQNNGV. The trim removed 3 bases at V and 5 bases at J, leaving 11 bases unmatched. The CDR3 spans 17 residues. The CDR3 DNA reads TGTGCCAGCAGCTTCAGCAGTGGACAGGGGGGGGGAGATACGCAGTATTTT. It specifies CASSFSSGQGGGDTQYF.

The rearrangement uses TRBV6-5 and TRBJ2-1; 8 positions match TRBD2. V lost 0 bases and J lost 10; bases outside the gene matches: 11. The CDR3 is made up of 16 amino acids. CDR1 MNHEY and CDR2 SVGAGI come from the germline V gene. In DNA, the CDR3 is TGTGCCAGCAGTTACTCGAGAATGGGGCGGGGGGCCGAGCAGTTCTTC. This gives the protein CASSYSRMGRGAEQFF.

This clone was detected a few times. CDR3 sequence reads: CASSMVQGVTEAFF. The DNA of the CDR3 is TGTGCCAGTAGTATGGTACAGGGGGTCACTGAAGCTTTCTTT. This chain joins TRBV19 and TRBJ1-1, with 8 bases that match TRBD1. The V segment lost 3 bases and the J segment 4 bases; nucleotides outside the gene matches: 4. The CDR3 runs to 14 residues. CDR1 and CDR2 (germline): LNHDA, SQIVND (reference sequence). The full variable domain, rest sourced from reference TRBV19 and TRBJ1-1, is DGGITQSPKYLFRKEGQNVTLSCEQNLNHDAMYWYRQDPGQGLRLIYYSQIVNDFQKGDIAEGYSVSREKKESFPLTVTSAQKNPTAFYLCASSMVQGVTEAFFGQGTRLTVV.

This chain uses TRBV20-1 with TRBJ2-1, with TRBD2 identical over 7 bases. Trimming at V came to 3 bases and at J to 6 bases, leaving 14 bases not matched to a gene. The CDR3 totals 16 residues. Germline V gene lookup returns CDR1 DFQATT and CDR2 SNEGSKA (reference sequence). Here the CDR3 reads CSASGASGLAANEQFF. CDR3 in DNA: TGCAGTGCTAGTGGTGCCTCGGGGCTAGCGGCCAATGAGCAGTTCTTC.

This clone has a handful of counts. The chain links TRBV30 to TRBJ2-7; the match to TRBD1 covers 11 bases. Germline V gene data show CDR1 as GTSNPN and CDR2 as SVGIG (reference sequence). CDR3 length: 14 amino acids. V lost 4 bases, J lost 3 bases, and 5 bases stayed unmatched. The CDR3 DNA is TGTGCCTGGACGCCGGGACAGGGGGACTACGAGCAGTACTTC. Protein: CAWTPGQGDYEQYF.

A single count supports this clone. The chain has TRBV12-5 and TRBJ2-3; TRBD2 matches at 9 bases. The V gene's germline CDR1 is LGHNT and CDR2 FRNRAP. The V and J ends lost 6 bases and 3 bases, in that order; junction bases with no gene match: 10. The CDR3 totals 16 residues. The CDR3 DNA is TGTGCTAGTGGCCTGGGGCGGGGGGGCTTTACAGATACGCAGTATTTT. Translation: CASGLGRGGFTDTQYF.

CDR3 region: CASRTGGTNTGELFF. DNA for the CDR3: TGTGCCAGCAGAACGGGGGGGACGAACACCGGGGAGCTGTTTTTT. V and J are TRBV28 and TRBJ2-2; TRBD2 matches at 8 bases. Germline V lookup: CDR1 MDHEN, CDR2 SYDVKM. V lost 6 bases, J lost 0 bases, and 3 bases stayed unmatched. The CDR3 spans 15 residues.